The text below deals with one T cell receptor beta chain. The data belong to a study of shared clonotypes between healthy human individuals. Study summary: Each donor's CD8 memory used one plate, CD8 naive two, each CD4 subset three.

V lost 3 bases, J lost 9 bases, and 15 bases lay in between. This CDR3 comprises 14 residues. In germline, CDR1 is MDHEN, CDR2 SYDVKM. Caucasian adults living in Nashville, Tennessee, provided all samples. Execution of the assay was at deep level. Investigators spread the genomic DNA of each subset evenly over several immunoSEQ plates. Assay used: immunoSEQ multiplex PCR; TCRdb lists only in-frame clones, some missing. The sample records 2 million to 2.5 million clones, more than 85% being singletons. The chain carries TRBV28 and TRBJ1-5, with D maybe TRBD1 (5 bases). This TCR was sampled from a man between 18 and 35 years old in good health. Some clones in this sample may be carry-over from other donors' samples. Source material: naive CD4+ T cells from PBMCs. Subset described: CD45RA+ positively selected. CDR3 bases: TGTGCCAGCAGTTTCGCAGGGCATTCGGTGCCCCAGCATTTT. Encoded protein: CASSFAGHSVPQHF. Filled out from reference TRBV28 and TRBJ1-5, the complete variable domain reads DVKVTQSSRYLVKRTGEKVFLECVQDMDHENMFWYRQDPGLGLRLIYFSYDVKMKEKGDIPEGYSVSREKKERFSLILESASTNQTSMYLCASSFAGHSVPQHFGDGTRLSIL.